This TCR beta chain came from a study of CD8 T cells in Susac syndrome. Notes on the study in general: The relatively small number of individuals in the TCR sequencing and HLA analysis was acknowledged by the study.

High-throughput TCR beta sequencing covered peripheral CD8+ and CD4+ T cells. Negative isolation was used for CD8+ and CD4+ T cells, and FACS enrichment was applied to TEMRA cells. Roughly 0.45 to 1 ug RNA was reverse transcribed with random hexamers. Amplification of TCR beta CDR3 used immunoSEQ multiplex PCR across 54 Vbeta and 13 Jbeta. TCRdb re-analysed the immunoSEQ multiplex PCR reads in MiXCR, keeping a single row per CDR3 protein. This sample has about 200,000 distinct CDR3 sequences, with around 96% found just once. The V end was cut by 8 bases, the J end by 4 bases, with 26 bases between. Germline loops: CDR1 SQVTM, CDR2 ANQGSEA. The CDR3 has 16 amino acids. Concerning this clonotype itself: Its matching antigen is unknown.

This sequence originates from a human donor with multiple sclerosis. The chain uses TRBV29-1 and TRBJ1-1; D is unclear. The sequencing input was CD4+ T cells from PBMCs. CDR3 residues: CSTRPRKPYSGTEAFF. CDR3 coding DNA: TGCAGCACCCGCCCCCGTAAGCCATATAGCGGCACTGAAGCTTTCTTT.